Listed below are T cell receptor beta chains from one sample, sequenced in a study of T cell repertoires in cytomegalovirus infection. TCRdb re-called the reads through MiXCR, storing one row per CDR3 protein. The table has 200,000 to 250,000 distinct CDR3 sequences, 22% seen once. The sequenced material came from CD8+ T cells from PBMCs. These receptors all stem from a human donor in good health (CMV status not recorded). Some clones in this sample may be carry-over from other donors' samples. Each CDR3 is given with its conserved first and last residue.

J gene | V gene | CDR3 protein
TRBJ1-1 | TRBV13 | CASSLFCAEAFF
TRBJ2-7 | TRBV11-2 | CASSLFLTEVWEQYF
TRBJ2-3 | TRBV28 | CASRPATAEDTQYF
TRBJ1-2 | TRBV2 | CASSETGGPGYTF
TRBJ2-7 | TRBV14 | CASSREPGLAHEQYF
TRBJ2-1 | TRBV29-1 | CSVEDLGQTGNIMNEQFF
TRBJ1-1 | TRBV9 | CASSVYSRGTEAFF
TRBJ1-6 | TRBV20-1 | CSARTGGPSSYNSPLHF
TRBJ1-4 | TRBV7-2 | CASSTPGTTNEKLFF
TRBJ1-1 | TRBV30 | CAWKPYLNTEAFF
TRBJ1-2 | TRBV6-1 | CASRPTELNYGYTF
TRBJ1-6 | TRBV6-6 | CASSYSAGSVSPLHF
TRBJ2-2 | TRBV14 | CASSLVGANTGELFF
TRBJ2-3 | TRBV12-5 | CASGLVGRADTQYF
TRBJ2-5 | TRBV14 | CASSQDWGETQYF
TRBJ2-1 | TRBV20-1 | CSATPTSMSSYNEQFF
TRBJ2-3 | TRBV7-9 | CAGRPPPGTSTDTQYF
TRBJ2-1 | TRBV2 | CASSEETSSFYEQCF
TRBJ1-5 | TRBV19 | CASNSGGWNQPQHF
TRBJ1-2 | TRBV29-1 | CSVEDLYRDSDGYTF
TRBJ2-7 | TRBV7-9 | CASSRRGESYEQYF
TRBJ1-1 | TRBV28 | CASSTHRELNTEAFF
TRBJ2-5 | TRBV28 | CASSLRAGGQLETQYF
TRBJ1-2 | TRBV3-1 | CASSQKRTGGSYGYTF
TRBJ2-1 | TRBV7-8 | CASSLEAGVSYNEQFF
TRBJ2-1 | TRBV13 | CASSSVAGGRSEQFF
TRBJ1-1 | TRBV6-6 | CASSYSIIDVNTEAFF
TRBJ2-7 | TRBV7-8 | CASEGTVYEQYF
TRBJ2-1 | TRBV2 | CASTDGTEQFF
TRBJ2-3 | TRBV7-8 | CASSLGGYPSTDTQYF
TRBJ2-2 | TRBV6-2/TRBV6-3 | CASSYSRFGENTGELFF
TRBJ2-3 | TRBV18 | CASSQTGEGTDTQYF
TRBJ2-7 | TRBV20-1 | CSARIWAGTGNSYEQYF